Listed below are T cell receptor beta chains from one sample, sequenced in a study of blood T cell repertoires in COVID-19. TCRdb keeps only in-frame clones here, not all; method: immunoSEQ multiplex PCR. The sample lists some 69,000 clones; roughly 80% were seen once. The sample comprised peripheral blood. All receptors come from a man aged 60 to 69 with acute or convalescent COVID-19. Each CDR3 is given with its conserved first and last residue. The order of the fields is D gene, clone size, V gene, J gene, CDR3 length, CDR3 DNA, CDR3 protein. A D gene is named only where the DNA matches it firmly. Size is omitted from some rows. Given values are once, few, many or a class for expanded clones.

D: TRBD1
size: few
V: TRBV9
J: TRBJ2-2
length: 14
DNA: TGTGCCAGCAGCCTGCAGGGGGCGGTCGGGGAGCTGTTTTTT
CDR3: CASSLQGAVGELFF

D: TRBD1
size: .
V: TRBV28
J: TRBJ1-5
length: 15
DNA: TGTGCCAGCAATTCCGGGACAGGGGGCGTTCAGCCCCAGCATTTT
CDR3: CASNSGTGGVQPQHF

D: .
size: .
V: TRBV11-2
J: TRBJ2-2
length: 13
DNA: TGTGCCAGCACCCGAACAGCCGCCGGGGAGCTGTTTTTT
CDR3: CASTRTAAGELFF

D: .
size: .
V: TRBV5-1
J: TRBJ2-2
length: 15
DNA: TGCGCCAGCAGCATCGCGGGAACGAACACCGGGGAGCTGTTTTTT
CDR3: CASSIAGTNTGELFF

D: TRBD2
size: .
V: TRBV7-2
J: TRBJ2-1
length: 15
DNA: TGTGCCAGCAGCCTGACTAGCGGGGGGGCGAATGAGCAGTTCTTC
CDR3: CASSLTSGGANEQFF

D: .
size: .
V: TRBV6-5
J: TRBJ2-7
length: 13
DNA: TGTGCCAGCAGACACAGTAACTCCTACGAGCAGTACTTC
CDR3: CASRHSNSYEQYF

D: TRBD2
size: .
V: TRBV6-5
J: TRBJ2-3
length: 14
DNA: TGTGCCAGCAGTTTACAGCGGGGGAGAGATACGCAGTATTTT
CDR3: CASSLQRGRDTQYF

D: .
size: .
V: TRBV7-2
J: TRBJ1-2
length: 14
DNA: TGTGCCAGCAGCTTCCTACAGGGAGACTATGGCTACACCTTC
CDR3: CASSFLQGDYGYTF

D: TRBD1
size: once
V: TRBV30
J: TRBJ1-5
length: 14
DNA: TGTGCCTGGAGCCCAGGACAGGGTAATCAGCCCCAGCATTTT
CDR3: CAWSPGQGNQPQHF

D: .
size: medium-sized
V: TRBV6-5
J: TRBJ2-3
length: 13
DNA: TGTGCCAGCAGTTACACAATCACAGATACGCAGTATTTT
CDR3: CASSYTITDTQYF

D: .
size: .
V: TRBV19
J: TRBJ1-5
length: 15
DNA: TGTGCCAGTAGAATACAGGACTATAGCAATCAGCCCCAGCATTTT
CDR3: CASRIQDYSNQPQHF

D: TRBD1
size: .
V: TRBV6-4
J: TRBJ2-2
length: 14
DNA: TGTGCCAGCAGTGACTCACAGGGGGCCGGGGAGCTGTTTTTT
CDR3: CASSDSQGAGELFF

D: .
size: .
V: TRBV18
J: TRBJ1-5
length: 15
DNA: TGTGCCAGCTCAACGACAGTAAATAGCAATCAGCCCCAGCATTTT
CDR3: CASSTTVNSNQPQHF

D: .
size: few
V: TRBV7-2
J: TRBJ2-3
length: 16
DNA: TGTGCCAGCAGCTTAGATTCCAGGGGCCCGGGCTATACGCAGTATTTT
CDR3: CASSLDSRGPGYTQYF

D: TRBD2
size: few
V: TRBV7-2
J: TRBJ2-3
length: 16
DNA: TGTGCCAGCAGCTTAGTTCCGGGGGGTATCGCAGATACGCAGTATTTT
CDR3: CASSLVPGGIADTQYF

D: .
size: .
V: TRBV30
J: TRBJ1-6
length: 13
DNA: TGTGCCTGGAGTCTGGAGGCTGATTCACCCCTCCACTTT
CDR3: CAWSLEADSPLHF

D: TRBD1
size: .
V: TRBV3-1/TRBV3-2
J: TRBJ2-4
length: 13
DNA: TGTGCCAGCAGCCGCGGGACAGGGACGATTCAGTACTTC
CDR3: CASSRGTGTIQYF

D: TRBD1
size: .
V: TRBV5-1
J: TRBJ2-7
length: 14
DNA: TGCGCCAGCAGCTACCGGGACAGCCCCTACGAGCAGTACTTC
CDR3: CASSYRDSPYEQYF

D: .
size: .
V: TRBV19
J: TRBJ1-5
length: 13
DNA: TGTGCCAGTAGTATAGAAATCTTAGTTCCCCAGCATTTT
CDR3: CASSIEILVPQHF

D: .
size: .
V: TRBV7-8
J: TRBJ1-4
length: 15
DNA: TGTGCCAGCAGAGGAAAGGGGTCAGGGCAGGAAAAACTGTTTTTT
CDR3: CASRGKGSGQEKLFF

D: TRBD2
size: .
V: TRBV10-2
J: TRBJ2-3
length: 17
DNA: TGCGCCAGCAGTGAGTCGATCAGCGGGATAAGCACAGATACGCAGTATTTT
CDR3: CASSESISGISTDTQYF

D: .
size: few
V: TRBV5-1
J: TRBJ2-2
length: 14
DNA: TGCGCCAGCAGCAGGGACTCCTACACCGGGGAGCTGTTTTTT
CDR3: CASSRDSYTGELFF

D: TRBD1
size: .
V: TRBV25-1
J: TRBJ2-1
length: 16
DNA: TGTGCCAGCAGTGGGTCAGGGGGTTTGCGATACAATGAGCAGTTCTTC
CDR3: CASSGSGGLRYNEQFF

D: TRBD1
size: .
V: TRBV24-1
J: TRBJ2-5
length: 14
DNA: TGTGCCACCAGTGGGACAGGCGGAAAAGAGACCCAGTACTTC
CDR3: CATSGTGGKETQYF

D: TRBD1
size: .
V: TRBV29-1
J: TRBJ2-1
length: 14
DNA: TGCAGCGTTGAGGACAGGGGGCTGTACAATGAGCAGTTCTTC
CDR3: CSVEDRGLYNEQFF

D: TRBD1
size: few
V: TRBV15
J: TRBJ1-3
length: 15
DNA: TGTGCCACCAGCAGAGAGGGGACAGCGGGAAACACCATATATTTT
CDR3: CATSREGTAGNTIYF

D: .
size: once
V: TRBV7-9
J: TRBJ1-2
length: 16
DNA: TGTGCCAGCAGCCCTTTACAGAGACAGCTACCCTATGGCTACACCTTC
CDR3: CASSPLQRQLPYGYTF

D: .
size: .
V: TRBV27
J: TRBJ2-7
length: 14
DNA: TGTGCCAGCCAGACGACTCTAAGCTCCTACGAGCAGTACTTC
CDR3: CASQTTLSSYEQYF

D: TRBD1
size: .
V: TRBV27
J: TRBJ2-2
length: 15
DNA: TGTGCCACCAAGGACAGGGGGCTAAACACCGGGGAGCTGTTTTTT
CDR3: CATKDRGLNTGELFF

D: TRBD2
size: .
V: TRBV6-1
J: TRBJ2-2
length: 17
DNA: TGTGCCAGCAGTGGACTAGCGGGGGGGCCGAACACCGGGGAGCTGTTTTTT
CDR3: CASSGLAGGPNTGELFF

D: .
size: few
V: TRBV5-1
J: TRBJ1-2
length: 12
DNA: TGCGCCAGCAGCCCGACACACTATGGCTACACCTTC
CDR3: CASSPTHYGYTF

D: TRBD1
size: few
V: TRBV7-9
J: TRBJ2-7
length: 13
DNA: TGTGCCAGCAGCTCCACAGGGGCCTACGAGCAGTACTTC
CDR3: CASSSTGAYEQYF

D: .
size: once
V: TRBV4-1
J: TRBJ1-2
length: 13
DNA: TGCGCCAGCAGCCAAGGCGGTATTGGCGGCTACACCTTC
CDR3: CASSQGGIGGYTF

D: TRBD1
size: many
V: TRBV12-5
J: TRBJ1-5
length: 16
DNA: TGTGCTAGTGGTTTTCAAACTCAGGGGGCGGATCAGCCCCAGCATTTT
CDR3: CASGFQTQGADQPQHF

D: TRBD1
size: .
V: TRBV19
J: TRBJ1-2
length: 14
DNA: TGTGCCAGTAGTAACCCGGGACAGAACTATGGCTACACCTTC
CDR3: CASSNPGQNYGYTF

D: .
size: .
V: TRBV5-8
J: TRBJ2-1
length: 14
DNA: TGTGCCAGCAGCTTTAACAGGGCGAGGGGTGAGCAGTTCTTC
CDR3: CASSFNRARGEQFF